This T cell receptor beta chain emerged from a study of CXCR3-negative and CXCR3-positive naive CD8 T cells. In terms of frequency, this clonotype is medium-sized (0.01 to 0.1%). Its specificity is not known. Researchers prepared the TRB cDNA libraries using 5' RACE with UMI labels. TCRdb reprocessed the 5' RACE reads; each CDR3 protein has one entry and no DNA is given. This repertoire includes about 2,700 distinct CDR3 sequences. Study-level results: For memory CD8+ cells diversity was much lower, but both naive subsets had comparably high diversity. More hydrophobic TRB CDR3s occurred in CXCR3-positive than in CXCR3-negative naive cells.

Germline-derived CDR1 and CDR2 are SQVTM and ANQGSEA. This CDR3 is built from 11 residues. The clonotype originates from a human donor in good health. Some clones in this sample may be carry-over from other donors' samples. The chain combines TRBV29-1 with TRBJ1-2. Sequencing input: naive CXCR3+ CD8+ T cells from blood. Noted subset: CD45RO-CCR7+CD27+CD95- naive CD8+ T cells expressing CXCR3 (TNR3+). CDR3 amino acids: CSVVGEDGYTF.